Listed below are T cell receptor beta chains from one sample, sequenced in a study of early T cells in non-severe SARS-CoV-2 infection. Using its own MiXCR run on the 5' RACE reads, TCRdb lists one record per CDR3 protein. Seen here are approximately 120,000 distinct CDR3 sequences, 15% observed once, and the top ten hold 21%. The sequenced sample was whole blood. The receptors were gathered from an adult who was a healthcare worker with PCR-confirmed SARS-CoV-2 infection or an uninfected control (not recorded which). Both conserved end residues are part of each CDR3. Fields, in order: D gene, V gene, J gene, clone size, CDR3 DNA, CDR3 protein. D genes are given only for firm matches. Expanded clones get a size class; other rows say once, few or many, or leave the size out.

d_call: TRBD2
v_call: TRBV19
j_call: TRBJ2-5
clone_size: few
cdr3_nt: TGTGCCAGTAGTATCGGACTAGCACAGACCCAGTACTTC
cdr3_aa: CASSIGLAQTQYF

d_call: .
v_call: TRBV6-5
j_call: TRBJ2-6
clone_size: few
cdr3_nt: TGTGCCAGTCTCGGGCCTGGTGGGGCCAACGTCCTGACTTTC
cdr3_aa: CASLGPGGANVLTF

d_call: TRBD2
v_call: TRBV3-1
j_call: TRBJ2-3
clone_size: few
cdr3_nt: TGTGCCAGTACGCGGGGGGGCCAAGATACGCAGTATTTT
cdr3_aa: CASTRGGQDTQYF

d_call: .
v_call: TRBV4-1
j_call: TRBJ2-2
clone_size: few
cdr3_nt: TGCGCCAGCAGCGGTCTAGCGAACACCGGGGAGCTGTTTTTT
cdr3_aa: CASSGLANTGELFF

d_call: .
v_call: TRBV2
j_call: TRBJ1-6
clone_size: few
cdr3_nt: TGTGCCAGCAACAAGGGCGGAATAATGGATTCACCCCTCCACTTT
cdr3_aa: CASNKGGIMDSPLHF

d_call: .
v_call: TRBV21-1
j_call: TRBJ1-2
clone_size: few
cdr3_nt: TGTGCCAGCAGCAAACCCGACAGGGGGTCATATGGCTACACCTTC
cdr3_aa: CASSKPDRGSYGYTF

d_call: .
v_call: TRBV29-1
j_call: TRBJ1-4
clone_size: .
cdr3_nt: TGCAGCGGGGTGGTCGGCTCTAATGAAAAACTGTTTTTT
cdr3_aa: CSGVVGSNEKLFF

d_call: TRBD1
v_call: TRBV29-1
j_call: TRBJ2-1
clone_size: .
cdr3_nt: TGCAGCGTTGGGGACAGGCCTAGCTCCTACAATGAGCAGTTCTTC
cdr3_aa: CSVGDRPSSYNEQFF

d_call: .
v_call: TRBV29-1
j_call: TRBJ1-1
clone_size: few
cdr3_nt: TGCAGCGTCGGAGGAAGGAACACTGAAGCTTTCTTT
cdr3_aa: CSVGGRNTEAFF

d_call: .
v_call: TRBV6-1
j_call: TRBJ1-1
clone_size: few
cdr3_nt: TGTGCCAGCAGTGAAGCTGGTGCTGAAGCTTTCTTT
cdr3_aa: CASSEAGAEAFF

d_call: .
v_call: TRBV5-1
j_call: TRBJ2-7
clone_size: few
cdr3_nt: TGCGCCAGCAGCTTGGCGTGGGGCGGTGGTGGACTATACGAGCAGTACTTC
cdr3_aa: CASSLAWGGGGLYEQYF

d_call: .
v_call: TRBV4-2
j_call: TRBJ2-5
clone_size: .
cdr3_nt: TGTGCCAGCAGCCAACTCCTAGGTGACGAGACCCAGTACTTC
cdr3_aa: CASSQLLGDETQYF

d_call: .
v_call: TRBV27
j_call: TRBJ1-5
clone_size: few
cdr3_nt: TGTGCCAGCAGTGCGGGGACAACCAATCAGCCCCAGCATTTT
cdr3_aa: CASSAGTTNQPQHF

d_call: TRBD1
v_call: TRBV12-3/TRBV12-4
j_call: TRBJ2-1
clone_size: few
cdr3_nt: TGTGCCAGCAGTCACGGGGACAGGGGGAACTTC
cdr3_aa: CASSHGDRGNF

d_call: .
v_call: TRBV5-4
j_call: TRBJ2-3
clone_size: few
cdr3_nt: TGTGCCAGCAGCCGCGAGACCACCGATACGCAGTATTTT
cdr3_aa: CASSRETTDTQYF

d_call: TRBD1
v_call: TRBV7-9
j_call: TRBJ2-1
clone_size: .
cdr3_nt: TGTGCCAGCAGCCCTCAAGGACAGGGGCGTTACAATGAGCAGTTCTTC
cdr3_aa: CASSPQGQGRYNEQFF

d_call: TRBD1
v_call: TRBV20-1
j_call: TRBJ1-2
clone_size: .
cdr3_nt: TGCAGTGCTTCCCAGGGGGGGAACTATGGCTACACCTTC
cdr3_aa: CSASQGGNYGYTF

d_call: .
v_call: TRBV2
j_call: TRBJ2-3
clone_size: .
cdr3_nt: TGTGCCACTGGACTCAACCTCGGGGATACGCAGTATTTT
cdr3_aa: CATGLNLGDTQYF

d_call: .
v_call: TRBV7-6
j_call: TRBJ2-5
clone_size: .
cdr3_nt: TGTGCCAGCAGCTTAGCTCGTGAAGAGACCCAGTACTTC
cdr3_aa: CASSLAREETQYF

d_call: .
v_call: TRBV27
j_call: TRBJ1-6
clone_size: few
cdr3_nt: TGTGCCAGCAGTTCAGGGGAAAGTTCACCCCTCCACTTT
cdr3_aa: CASSSGESSPLHF

d_call: .
v_call: TRBV2
j_call: TRBJ1-2
clone_size: many
cdr3_nt: TGTGCCAGCATACTAGGCGCGCAGTCGGATGGCTACACCTTC
cdr3_aa: CASILGAQSDGYTF

d_call: .
v_call: TRBV2
j_call: TRBJ2-7
clone_size: many
cdr3_nt: TGTGCCAGCAGTGAAGCGGGGGAGCAGTACTTC
cdr3_aa: CASSEAGEQYF

d_call: .
v_call: TRBV29-1
j_call: TRBJ2-5
clone_size: many
cdr3_nt: TGCAGCGCTGGGGAGGAGACCCAGTACTTC
cdr3_aa: CSAGEETQYF

d_call: .
v_call: TRBV7-9
j_call: TRBJ2-4
clone_size: once
cdr3_nt: TGTGCCAGCAGTCTCGAACGGATTCAGTACTTC
cdr3_aa: CASSLERIQYF

d_call: .
v_call: TRBV19
j_call: TRBJ2-2
clone_size: .
cdr3_nt: TGTGCCAGTAGTCCCGGGACTCTTCTGGGCGGGGAGCTGTTTTTT
cdr3_aa: CASSPGTLLGGELFF

d_call: TRBD1
v_call: TRBV30
j_call: TRBJ2-7
clone_size: .
cdr3_nt: TGTGCCTCCAAAACAGGGGGGTACGAGCAGTACTTC
cdr3_aa: CASKTGGYEQYF

d_call: .
v_call: TRBV25-1
j_call: TRBJ1-1
clone_size: .
cdr3_nt: TGTGCCAGCACCTGGGGAACGGTCACTGAAGCTTTCTTT
cdr3_aa: CASTWGTVTEAFF

d_call: .
v_call: TRBV12-3/TRBV12-4
j_call: TRBJ2-7
clone_size: few
cdr3_nt: TGTGCCAGCAGGGGACTTACATTCGAGCAGTACTTC
cdr3_aa: CASRGLTFEQYF

d_call: .
v_call: TRBV7-9
j_call: TRBJ1-4
clone_size: few
cdr3_nt: TGTGCCAGCAGCTTCCATGGAGGGAGCGAAAAACTGTTTTTT
cdr3_aa: CASSFHGGSEKLFF

d_call: .
v_call: TRBV6-2/TRBV6-3
j_call: TRBJ2-1
clone_size: few
cdr3_nt: TGTGCCAGCAGTTACTCGACACGGAGTGAGCAGTTCTTC
cdr3_aa: CASSYSTRSEQFF

d_call: .
v_call: TRBV12-3/TRBV12-4
j_call: TRBJ1-5
clone_size: few
cdr3_nt: TGTGCCAGCAGTTTAGCGGGAAACAATCAGCCCCAGCATTTT
cdr3_aa: CASSLAGNNQPQHF

d_call: TRBD2
v_call: TRBV24-1
j_call: TRBJ2-3
clone_size: .
cdr3_nt: TGTGCCACCAGTGAGGCGGGGGGCACAGATACGCAGTATTTT
cdr3_aa: CATSEAGGTDTQYF

d_call: TRBD1
v_call: TRBV4-1
j_call: TRBJ1-2
clone_size: .
cdr3_nt: TGCGCCAGCAGCCAAGATGGCAAGGACAGGGCCGGGAACTATGGCTACACCTTC
cdr3_aa: CASSQDGKDRAGNYGYTF

d_call: TRBD1
v_call: TRBV7-2
j_call: TRBJ2-5
clone_size: few
cdr3_nt: TGTGCCAGCAGCTTAAAAAAGGGAACAGTCCAGGGGGCCCAGTACTTC
cdr3_aa: CASSLKKGTVQGAQYF

d_call: .
v_call: TRBV27
j_call: TRBJ2-1
clone_size: .
cdr3_nt: TGTGCCAGCAGTTCCGGGGGGCGCGGGGAGCAGTTCTTC
cdr3_aa: CASSSGGRGEQFF

d_call: .
v_call: TRBV5-1
j_call: TRBJ1-2
clone_size: few
cdr3_nt: TGCGCCAGCAGCCCCCATAGCGGGGGTGATGGCTACACCTTC
cdr3_aa: CASSPHSGGDGYTF

d_call: .
v_call: TRBV18
j_call: TRBJ1-1
clone_size: .
cdr3_nt: TGTGCCAGCTCACCTTTTGATGGGAGTGAATCAGCTTTCTTT
cdr3_aa: CASSPFDGSESAFF

d_call: TRBD1
v_call: TRBV6-1
j_call: TRBJ1-2
clone_size: few
cdr3_nt: TGTGCCAGCAGGGACAGGGGATCCGTCTATGGCTACACCTTC
cdr3_aa: CASRDRGSVYGYTF

d_call: TRBD2
v_call: TRBV20-1
j_call: TRBJ2-7
clone_size: .
cdr3_nt: TGCAGTGCTCCGACTAGCGGGGATCGGGAGCAGTACTTC
cdr3_aa: CSAPTSGDREQYF

d_call: .
v_call: TRBV18
j_call: TRBJ2-2
clone_size: few
cdr3_nt: TGTGCCAGCTCACCACAGACGAATGGGGAGCTGTTTTTT
cdr3_aa: CASSPQTNGELFF

d_call: .
v_call: TRBV3-1
j_call: TRBJ2-1
clone_size: .
cdr3_nt: TGTGCCAGCAGCCAACTGGCAGGAAGGCTTTACAATGAGCAGTTCTTC
cdr3_aa: CASSQLAGRLYNEQFF

d_call: TRBD2
v_call: TRBV4-1
j_call: TRBJ2-7
clone_size: few
cdr3_nt: TGCGCCAGCAGCCAAGATTGGGCGGGGGGGTCCTACGAGCAGTACTTC
cdr3_aa: CASSQDWAGGSYEQYF

d_call: .
v_call: TRBV5-1
j_call: TRBJ2-7
clone_size: .
cdr3_nt: TGCGCCAGCAGCTTAAGTGACGAGCAGTACTTC
cdr3_aa: CASSLSDEQYF

d_call: .
v_call: TRBV3-1
j_call: TRBJ2-7
clone_size: .
cdr3_nt: TGTGCCAGCAGCCAAGATGTCCCCTACGAGCAGTACTTC
cdr3_aa: CASSQDVPYEQYF

d_call: TRBD1
v_call: TRBV20-1
j_call: TRBJ1-1
clone_size: few
cdr3_nt: TGCAGTGCTAGGGAGGGGACAGGGACTGAAGCTTTCTTT
cdr3_aa: CSAREGTGTEAFF

d_call: .
v_call: TRBV7-9
j_call: TRBJ2-7
clone_size: .
cdr3_nt: TGTGCCAGCGACCGGGACGGTACCTACGAGCAGTACTTC
cdr3_aa: CASDRDGTYEQYF

d_call: .
v_call: TRBV5-1
j_call: TRBJ2-4
clone_size: many
cdr3_nt: TGCGCCAGCAGCTTGGACAGGGCCAAAAACATTCAGTACTTC
cdr3_aa: CASSLDRAKNIQYF

d_call: TRBD1
v_call: TRBV27
j_call: TRBJ2-5
clone_size: few
cdr3_nt: TGTGCCAGCAGTTTAGACGTGGGACAGGGGATGGAGACCCAGTACTTC
cdr3_aa: CASSLDVGQGMETQYF

d_call: .
v_call: TRBV29-1
j_call: TRBJ2-5
clone_size: .
cdr3_nt: TGCAGCGTTGAAGATCGAGGCAACCAAGAGACCCAGTACTTC
cdr3_aa: CSVEDRGNQETQYF

d_call: .
v_call: TRBV12-3/TRBV12-4
j_call: TRBJ1-4
clone_size: .
cdr3_nt: TGTGCCAGCAGTTTCAGGGGAAAACTGTTTTTT
cdr3_aa: CASSFRGKLFF

d_call: .
v_call: TRBV15
j_call: TRBJ1-1
clone_size: many
cdr3_nt: TGTGCCACCAGCAGAGATAGGGCGGGGAACACTGAAGCTTTCTTT
cdr3_aa: CATSRDRAGNTEAFF

d_call: .
v_call: TRBV5-5
j_call: TRBJ1-5
clone_size: many
cdr3_nt: TGTGCCAGCAGCTTGATGGTCAGGAATCAGCCCCAGCATTTT
cdr3_aa: CASSLMVRNQPQHF

d_call: .
v_call: TRBV7-9
j_call: TRBJ1-2
clone_size: few
cdr3_nt: TGTGCCAGCAGCCCGTGGACCCTGAATGGCTACACCTTC
cdr3_aa: CASSPWTLNGYTF

d_call: .
v_call: TRBV7-9
j_call: TRBJ1-5
clone_size: .
cdr3_nt: TGTGCCAGCAGCTACCTTAATCAGCCCCAGCATTTT
cdr3_aa: CASSYLNQPQHF

d_call: TRBD1
v_call: TRBV12-3/TRBV12-4
j_call: TRBJ2-7
clone_size: .
cdr3_nt: TGTGCCAGCAGTGCATGGGACAGTCCCTACGAGCAGTACTTC
cdr3_aa: CASSAWDSPYEQYF

d_call: TRBD1
v_call: TRBV27
j_call: TRBJ2-1
clone_size: few
cdr3_nt: TGTGCCAGCAGTGACAGGGACACCTACAATGAGCAGTTCTTC
cdr3_aa: CASSDRDTYNEQFF

d_call: .
v_call: TRBV7-3
j_call: TRBJ1-2
clone_size: .
cdr3_nt: TGTGCCTGCAGCTTAACGCTAAACTCCGGCTACACCTTC
cdr3_aa: CACSLTLNSGYTF

d_call: .
v_call: TRBV27
j_call: TRBJ2-3
clone_size: .
cdr3_nt: TGTGCCAGCAGTTCATGGGCAGGAGATACGCAGTATTTT
cdr3_aa: CASSSWAGDTQYF

d_call: TRBD1
v_call: TRBV5-1
j_call: TRBJ1-2
clone_size: .
cdr3_nt: TGCGCCAGCAGTTGGACGGACAGGGCTTTTAGCGGCTACACCTTC
cdr3_aa: CASSWTDRAFSGYTF

d_call: .
v_call: TRBV5-6
j_call: TRBJ1-1
clone_size: few
cdr3_nt: TGTGCCAGCAGCTTGTATCCCGGGCTGACTGAAGCTTTCTTT
cdr3_aa: CASSLYPGLTEAFF